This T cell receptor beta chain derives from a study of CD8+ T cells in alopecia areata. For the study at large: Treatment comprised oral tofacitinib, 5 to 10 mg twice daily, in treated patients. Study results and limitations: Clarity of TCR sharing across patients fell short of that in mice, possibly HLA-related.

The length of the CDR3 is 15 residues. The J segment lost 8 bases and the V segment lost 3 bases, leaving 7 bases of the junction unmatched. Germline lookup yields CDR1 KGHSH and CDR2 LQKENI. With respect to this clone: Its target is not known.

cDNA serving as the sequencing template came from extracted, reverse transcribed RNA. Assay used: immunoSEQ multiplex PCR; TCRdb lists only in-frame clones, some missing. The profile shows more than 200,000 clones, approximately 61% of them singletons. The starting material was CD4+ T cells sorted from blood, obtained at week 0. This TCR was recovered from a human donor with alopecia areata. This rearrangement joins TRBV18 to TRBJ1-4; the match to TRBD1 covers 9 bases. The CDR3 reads CASSPPGQGREKLFF. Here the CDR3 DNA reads TGTGCCAGCTCACCCCCGGGACAGGGACGCGAAAAACTGTTTTTT. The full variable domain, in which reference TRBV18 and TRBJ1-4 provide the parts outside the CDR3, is NAGVMQNPRHLVRRRGQEARLRCSPMKGHSHVYWYRQLPEEGLKFMVYLQKENIIDESGMPKERFSAEFPKEGPSILRIQQVVRGDSAAYFCASSPPGQGREKLFFGSGTQLSVL.